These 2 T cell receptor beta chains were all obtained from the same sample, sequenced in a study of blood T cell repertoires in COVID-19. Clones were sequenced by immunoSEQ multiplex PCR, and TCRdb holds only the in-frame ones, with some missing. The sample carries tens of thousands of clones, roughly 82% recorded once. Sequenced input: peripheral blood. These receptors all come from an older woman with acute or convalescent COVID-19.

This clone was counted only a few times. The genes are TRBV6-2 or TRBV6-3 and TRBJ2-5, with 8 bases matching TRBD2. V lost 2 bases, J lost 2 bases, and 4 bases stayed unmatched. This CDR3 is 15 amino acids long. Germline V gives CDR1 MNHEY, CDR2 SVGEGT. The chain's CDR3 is CASSYDKRGQETQYF. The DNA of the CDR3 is TGTGCCAGCAGTTACGATAAGCGGGGGCAAGAGACCCAGTACTTC.

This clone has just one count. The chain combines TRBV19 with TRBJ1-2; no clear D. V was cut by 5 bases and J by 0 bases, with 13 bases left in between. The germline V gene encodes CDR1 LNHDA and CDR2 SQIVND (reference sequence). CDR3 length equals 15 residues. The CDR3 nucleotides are TGTGCCAGTAGTGTGGGCTTCAAAGCTAACTATGGCTACACCTTC. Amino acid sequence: CASSVGFKANYGYTF.